These 23 T cell receptor beta chains share one sample of origin, sequenced in a study of shared clonotypes between healthy human individuals. Positive CCR7 selection of CD45RO-negative cells yielded the naive CD8 cells, and terminally differentiated effector memory CD45RA+ cells were excluded. This table comes from immunoSEQ multiplex PCR, and its TCRdb copy is limited to in-frame clones, with some not included. This table holds roughly 2,000,000 clones, 93% found once. The sample taken for sequencing was naive CD8+ T cells from PBMCs. The receptors shown here come from a man aged 18 to 35 in good health. Some clones in this sample may be carry-over from other donors' samples.

This CDR3 is CASSEGPGLGNTIYF. CDR3 bases: TGCGCCAGCAGTGAAGGCCCCGGGCTCGGAAACACCATATATTTT. The chain recombines TRBV10-2 with TRBJ1-3; D is undetermined. The CDR3 is 15 amino acids. Germline assignment: CDR1 WSHSY and CDR2 SAAADI. The V gene lost 3 bases and the J gene lost 4 bases, with 13 bases spanning the gap.

V and J are TRBV6-6 and TRBJ2-2, with D maybe TRBD2 (6 bases). The CDR3 length is 15 residues. V lost 0 bases to trimming and J lost 6 bases, with 11 bases between them. CDR1 is MNHNY and CDR2 is SVGAGI in the germline V gene (reference sequence). The CDR3: CASSYSPREAGELFF. DNA for the CDR3: TGTGCCAGCAGTTACTCGCCCAGGGAGGCCGGGGAGCTGTTTTTT.

The V gene is TRBV15, the J gene TRBJ2-5, with D perhaps matching TRBD1 (5 bases). Germline values: CDR1 LNHNV, CDR2 YYDKDF (reference sequence). The CDR3 has 15 amino acids. V was clipped by 3 bases and J by 0 bases, with 11 bases between them. CDR3 sequence reads: CATSSLQEYQETQYF. The CDR3 DNA sequence: TGTGCCACCAGCAGCTTACAGGAGTACCAAGAGACCCAGTACTTC.

The V and J genes are TRBV5-8 and TRBJ1-2; TRBD1 might be the D (5 bases). This CDR3 contains 15 residues. With 0 bases removed from V and 4 bases from J, the gap between germline ends came to 13 bases. Looked up from germline, CDR1 is SGHTS and CDR2 is YDEGEE. As DNA, the CDR3 is TGTGCCAGCAGCTTGGTTGGTGGGGCCCGCTATGGCTACACCTTC. It specifies CASSLVGGARYGYTF. The variable domain in full, with the rest retrieved from reference TRBV5-8 and TRBJ1-2, is EAGVTQSPTHLIKTRGQQATLRCSPISGHTSVYWYQQALGLGLQFLLWYDEGEERNRGNFPPRFSGRQFPNYSSELNVNALELEDSALYLCASSLVGGARYGYTFGSGTRLTVV.

This chain joins TRBV11-2 and TRBJ2-7; possibly TRBD1 or TRBD2 for D (6 bases each). V dropped 0 bases and J dropped 2 bases, with 8 bases sitting between them. The CDR3 extends over 14 amino acids. Germline V CDR1 and CDR2: SGHAT, FQNNGV. DNA of the CDR3: TGTGCCAGCAGCTTAGATGGGGGGCCCTACGAGCAGTACTTC. This sequence encodes CASSLDGGPYEQYF.

In DNA form, the CDR3 reads TGCGCCAGCAGCCAATGGCCCGGGGAAAAACTGTTTTTT. The encoded protein is CASSQWPGEKLFF. This chain links TRBV5-1 with TRBJ1-4; no definite D call. The CDR3 totals 13 residues. Germline loops: CDR1 SGHRS, CDR2 YFSETQ. The ends were cut back, 4 bases at V and 8 bases at J, with 12 bases in the middle.

The rearrangement joins TRBV27 to TRBJ2-1, with 13 bases lining up with TRBD2. Germline V gene sequence: CDR1 MNHEY, CDR2 SMNVEV (reference sequence). V lost 5 bases to trimming and J lost 5 bases; unmatched junction nucleotides: 9. The CDR3 is 17 amino acids. In DNA form, the CDR3 reads TGTGCCAGCAGTATTAAACCGGGACTAGCGGGACACAATGAGCAGTTCTTC. Its protein product is CASSIKPGLAGHNEQFF.

This clone occurred once. The CDR3 coding sequence is TGCGCCAGCAGCCAGGGGATGCTCTCCTACGAGCAGTACTTC. Protein: CASSQGMLSYEQYF. The J gene is TRBJ2-7, the V gene TRBV4-3; D gene unclear. Germline V gene data show CDR1 as LGHNA and CDR2 as YSLEER. Trimming removed 3 bases at V and 0 bases at J, with 9 bases between. The CDR3 covers 14 residues.

This chain links TRBV6-5 with TRBJ2-7; D unresolved. Germline CDR1 MNHEY, CDR2 SVGAGI. This CDR3 has 11 amino acids. Trimming pared 0 bases from V and 7 bases from J, leaving 4 bases between. CDR3 in DNA: TGTGCCAGCAGTTACTCGGAAGAGCAGTACTTC. It specifies CASSYSEEQYF.

This clone turned up a few times. The chain has TRBV7-9 and TRBJ2-7, with D perhaps TRBD1 (5 bases). The CDR3 is 14 residues long. Between the trimmed V and J ends, which lost 5 bases and 4 bases, there was a span of 15 bases. Germline CDR1 SEHNR, CDR2 FQNEAQ (reference sequence). The CDR3 DNA is TGTGCCAGCAGCAACTACAGGCTAAGTTACGAGCAGTACTTC. Protein sequence: CASSNYRLSYEQYF.

V and J are TRBV11-1 and TRBJ2-1, with 10 bases identical to TRBD2. CDR1 is SGHAT and CDR2 is FQDESV in the germline V gene (reference sequence). The CDR3 is made up of 16 amino acids. J gave up 0 bases and V 3 bases, and 2 bases lay outside the gene matches. The CDR3 here is CASSFPSGSSYNEQFF. As DNA, the CDR3 is TGTGCCAGCAGCTTCCCTAGCGGGAGCTCCTACAATGAGCAGTTCTTC.

The chain carries TRBV4-1 and TRBJ2-7; TRBD2 agrees at 11 bases. The CDR3 totals 16 residues. J lost 1 base, V lost 4 bases, and 6 bases had no gene match. The germline gives CDR1 MGHRA, CDR2 YSYEKL. In nucleotides, the CDR3 is TGCGCCAGCAGCCTTGCAGGGACTAGCGGATCCTACGAGCAGTACTTC. Protein product: CASSLAGTSGSYEQYF.

The chain joins TRBV7-8 to TRBJ2-1; D not certain. V lost 6 bases and J 6 bases, leaving 9 bases between the germline ends. Germline loops: CDR1 SGHVS, CDR2 FQNEAQ. This CDR3 comprises 12 residues. CDR3 DNA: TGTGCCAGCAGTCGGACGGTCAATGAGCAGTTCTTC. Translated: CASSRTVNEQFF.

The J gene is TRBJ2-2, the V gene TRBV5-6; D may correspond to TRBD1 or TRBD2 (5 bases each). The CDR3 is made up of 14 amino acids. Germline V CDR1 and CDR2: SGHDT, YYEEEE. The V gene lost 4 bases and the J gene lost 6 bases, with 13 bases spanning the gap. CDR3 in DNA: TGTGCCAGCAGCACCGGGACCGCACCCGGGGAGCTGTTTTTT. Translated: CASSTGTAPGELFF.

As regards this clone: The sample holds other DNA sequences that translate to the same CDR3. The gene calls are TRBV19 and TRBJ1-1; D is uncertain. Looked up from germline, CDR1 is LNHDA and CDR2 is SQIVND (reference sequence). This CDR3 has 12 residues. Trimming took off 3 bases at V and 7 bases at J, with 9 bases between the two ends. CDR3 loop: CASSILVGEAFF. CDR3 DNA: TGTGCCAGTAGTATTTTGGTGGGTGAAGCTTTCTTT.

The chain uses TRBV15 and TRBJ1-5, with D uncertain. The CDR3 is 15 residues long. Germline CDR1 is LNHNV and CDR2 is YYDKDF (reference sequence). V was shortened by 0 bases and J by 9 bases, with 15 bases between the two germline ends. The CDR3, as DNA: TGTGCCACCAGCAGAGAGGCGACAAACCTCTTGCCCCAGCATTTT. Translating gives CATSREATNLLPQHF.

This chain links TRBV7-9 with TRBJ1-4; D is undetermined. The V gene lost 5 bases and the J gene lost 7 bases, with 17 bases spanning the gap. Germline CDR1 reads SEHNR; CDR2 reads FQNEAQ (reference sequence). This CDR3 is 15 amino acids long. For the CDR3, the DNA is TGTGCCAGCAGCCCTCCTCAAGAGCGGAGTGAAAAACTGTTTTTT. Encoded protein: CASSPPQERSEKLFF. Using reference TRBV7-9 and TRBJ1-4 for the parts outside the CDR3, the full variable domain is DTGVSQNPRHKITKRGQNVTFRCDPISEHNRLYWYRQTLGQGPEFLTYFQNEAQLEKSRLLSDRFSAERPKGSFSTLEIQRTEQGDSAMYLCASSPPQERSEKLFFGSGTQLSVL.

This clone was recorded only once. This rearrangement joins TRBV7-9 to TRBJ2-7, with 7 bases lining up with TRBD1. The germline CDR1 and CDR2 sequences are SEHNR and FQNEAQ (reference sequence). The CDR3 runs 15 residues. V trimming: 5 bases; J trimming: 2 bases; junction bases outside the gene matches: 9. CDR3 bases: TGTGCCAGCAGCACCGCCCGGGACAGCACCTACGAGCAGTACTTC. Protein sequence: CASSTARDSTYEQYF.

V and J are TRBV30 and TRBJ2-4, with D perhaps matching TRBD1 (6 bases). The CDR3 covers 12 residues. CDR1 is GTSNPN, CDR2 SVGIG, per germline (reference sequence). Deletions cut 3 bases from V and 6 bases from J, with 9 bases between. CDR3 loop: CAWSLGGNIQYF. CDR3 nucleotides: TGTGCCTGGAGCTTAGGGGGAAACATTCAGTACTTC.

CDR3 sequence (DNA): TGTGCCAGTAGTATCACCCATGAGCAGTTCTTC. Protein product: CASSITHEQFF. The chain combines TRBV19 with TRBJ2-1; no clear D gene. The CDR3 contains 11 residues. The V end lost 3 bases, the J end lost 8 bases, and 5 bases lay between the germline ends. Germline CDR1 and CDR2: LNHDA and SQIVND (reference sequence).

The rearrangement joins TRBV10-3 to TRBJ1-1, with a weak D call TRBD1 (5 bases). Germline lookup yields CDR1 ENHRY and CDR2 SYGVKD. This CDR3 region has 14 residues. The germline V and J ends were trimmed by 4 bases and 1 base, with 10 bases remaining between them. The CDR3 region is CAISAAGKNTEAFF. The DNA for the CDR3 is TGTGCCATCAGTGCGGCAGGGAAGAACACTGAAGCTTTCTTT.

This clone came up once. This chain links TRBV4-2 with TRBJ2-3; D may be TRBD1 or TRBD2 (6 bases each). This CDR3 comprises 18 residues. Germline V CDR1 and CDR2: LGHNA, YNFKEQ. V was pared by 0 bases and J by 1 base, with 17 bases between. The DNA of the CDR3 is TGTGCCAGCAGCCAAGATCTTTTCTCCGGGGGCGGCACAGATACGCAGTATTTT. Translating it yields CASSQDLFSGGGTDTQYF.

This sequence joins TRBV27 and TRBJ2-3; the D is unclear. The CDR3 is made up of 15 amino acids. Germline V lookup: CDR1 MNHEY, CDR2 SMNVEV (reference sequence). Trimming pared 5 bases from V and 1 base from J, leaving 13 bases between. The DNA for the CDR3 is TGTGCCAGCAGTCCTTATCCGGCAGGCACAGATACGCAGTATTTT. Its translation is CASSPYPAGTDTQYF.